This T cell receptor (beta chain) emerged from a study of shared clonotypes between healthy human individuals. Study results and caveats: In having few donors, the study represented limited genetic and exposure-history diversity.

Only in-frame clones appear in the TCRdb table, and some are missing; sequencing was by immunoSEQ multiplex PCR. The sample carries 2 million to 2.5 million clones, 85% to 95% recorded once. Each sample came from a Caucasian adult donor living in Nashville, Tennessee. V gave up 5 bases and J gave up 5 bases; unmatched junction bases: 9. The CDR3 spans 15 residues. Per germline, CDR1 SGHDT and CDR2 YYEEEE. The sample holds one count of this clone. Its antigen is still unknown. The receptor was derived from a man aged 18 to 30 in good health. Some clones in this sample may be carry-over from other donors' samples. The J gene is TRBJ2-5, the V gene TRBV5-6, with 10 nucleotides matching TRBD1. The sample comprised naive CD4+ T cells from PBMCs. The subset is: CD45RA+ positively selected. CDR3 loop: CASSFGQGVGETQYF. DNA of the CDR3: TGTGCCAGCAGTTTTGGACAGGGGGTAGGGGAGACCCAGTACTTC. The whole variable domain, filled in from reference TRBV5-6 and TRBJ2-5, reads DAGVTQSPTHLIKTRGQQVTLRCSPKSGHDTVSWYQQALGQGPQFIFQYYEEEERQRGNFPDRFSGHQFPNYSSELNVNALLLGDSALYLCASSFGQGVGETQYFGPGTRLLVL.